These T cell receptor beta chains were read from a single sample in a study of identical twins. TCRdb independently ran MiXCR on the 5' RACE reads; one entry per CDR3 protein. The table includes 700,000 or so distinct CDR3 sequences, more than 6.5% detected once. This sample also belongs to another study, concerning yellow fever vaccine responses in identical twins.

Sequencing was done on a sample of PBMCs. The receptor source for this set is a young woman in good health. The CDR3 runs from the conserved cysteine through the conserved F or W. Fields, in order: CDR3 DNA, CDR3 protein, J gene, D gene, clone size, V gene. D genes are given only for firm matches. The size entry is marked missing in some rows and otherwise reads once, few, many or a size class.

CDR3 DNA: TGCAGTGCTAGAGGTTCGACTAGCACCGAGCAGTTCTTC
CDR3 protein: CSARGSTSTEQFF
J gene: TRBJ2-1
D gene: TRBD2
clone size: few
V gene: TRBV20-1

CDR3 DNA: TGTGCCAGCAGCTTACGGACCCCGGGAGTTCACTATGGCTACACCTTC
CDR3 protein: CASSLRTPGVHYGYTF
J gene: TRBJ1-2
D gene: -
clone size: few
V gene: TRBV3-1

CDR3 DNA: TGTGCCAGCAGTTTATTTGGGACCAAGGCCGGGGAGCTGTTTTTT
CDR3 protein: CASSLFGTKAGELFF
J gene: TRBJ2-2
D gene: -
clone size: many
V gene: TRBV27

CDR3 DNA: TGTGCCAGCAGTCGCGGACTAGCGGGAGGGTACGAGCAGTACTTC
CDR3 protein: CASSRGLAGGYEQYF
J gene: TRBJ2-7
D gene: TRBD2
clone size: few
V gene: TRBV6-2/TRBV6-3

CDR3 DNA: TGCAGCGCCGCTACCTCGTGGAGGAACAATGAGCAGTTCTTC
CDR3 protein: CSAATSWRNNEQFF
J gene: TRBJ2-1
D gene: -
clone size: many
V gene: TRBV29-1

CDR3 DNA: TGTGCCAGCTCACCCCTGCCCGCCGGAACAAACACTGAAGCTTTCTTT
CDR3 protein: CASSPLPAGTNTEAFF
J gene: TRBJ1-1
D gene: -
clone size: -
V gene: TRBV18

CDR3 DNA: TGTGCCAGCAGCTTATTACATTCCCGGAGCGAGCAGTACTTC
CDR3 protein: CASSLLHSRSEQYF
J gene: TRBJ2-7
D gene: -
clone size: few
V gene: TRBV7-9

CDR3 DNA: TGTGCCAGCAGTTTGATCGGGCGAGGGCAGTTCTTC
CDR3 protein: CASSLIGRGQFF
J gene: TRBJ2-1
D gene: -
clone size: few
V gene: TRBV28

CDR3 DNA: TGTGCCAGCAGCCAAGATCGGAGCTCCGCCTACGAGCAGTACTTC
CDR3 protein: CASSQDRSSAYEQYF
J gene: TRBJ2-7
D gene: -
clone size: few
V gene: TRBV4-2

CDR3 DNA: TGTGCCAGCAGTTCGACGGGACGGCTGAACACTGAAGCTTTCTTT
CDR3 protein: CASSSTGRLNTEAFF
J gene: TRBJ1-1
D gene: -
clone size: many
V gene: TRBV12-3/TRBV12-4